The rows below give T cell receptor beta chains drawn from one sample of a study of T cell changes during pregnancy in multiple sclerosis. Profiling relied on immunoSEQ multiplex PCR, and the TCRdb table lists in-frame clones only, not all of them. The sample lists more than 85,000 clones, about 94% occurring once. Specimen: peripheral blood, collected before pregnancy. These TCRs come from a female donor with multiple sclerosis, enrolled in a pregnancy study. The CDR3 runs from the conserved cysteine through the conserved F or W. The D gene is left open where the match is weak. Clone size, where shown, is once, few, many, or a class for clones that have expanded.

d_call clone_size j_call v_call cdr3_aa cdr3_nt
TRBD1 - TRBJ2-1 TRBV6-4 CASSDRGHNEQFF TGTGCCAGCAGTGACAGGGGGCACAATGAGCAGTTCTTC
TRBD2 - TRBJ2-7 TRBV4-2 CASSQQREASYEQYF TGTGCCAGCAGCCAACAGCGGGAGGCCTCCTACGAGCAGTACTTC
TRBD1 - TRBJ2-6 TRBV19 CASRSPVGQGATGANVLTF TGTGCCAGTAGGTCCCCCGTCGGACAGGGGGCAACTGGGGCCAACGTCCTGACTTTC
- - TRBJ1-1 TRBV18 CASSPLGQTSSNTEAFF TGTGCCAGCTCACCACTTGGACAGACTTCATCGAACACTGAAGCTTTCTTT
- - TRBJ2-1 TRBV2 CASRYPSDEQFF TGTGCCAGCAGATATCCCTCTGATGAGCAGTTCTTC
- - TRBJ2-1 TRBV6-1 CASSVRGDSYNEQFF TGTGCCAGCAGTGTAAGGGGTGACTCCTACAATGAGCAGTTCTTC
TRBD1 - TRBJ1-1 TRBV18 CASSPGQMNTEAFF TGTGCCAGCTCACCGGGACAGATGAACACTGAAGCTTTCTTT
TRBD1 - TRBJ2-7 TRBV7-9 CAVTGHSYEQYF TGTGCTGTGACAGGGCACTCCTACGAGCAGTACTTC
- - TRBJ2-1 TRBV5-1 CASSLTSGYSYNEQFF TGCGCCAGCAGCCTTACCAGCGGATACTCCTACAATGAGCAGTTCTTC
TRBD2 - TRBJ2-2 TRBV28 CASSFPIAGGPLTGELFF TGTGCCAGCAGCTTCCCTATAGCGGGAGGGCCGCTCACCGGGGAGCTGTTTTTT
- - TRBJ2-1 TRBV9 CASSVETGAYNEQFF TGTGCCAGCAGCGTAGAAACGGGAGCTTACAATGAGCAGTTCTTC
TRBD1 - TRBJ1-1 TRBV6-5 CASSYMGQPNTEAFF TGTGCCAGCAGTTACATGGGACAGCCGAACACTGAAGCTTTCTTT
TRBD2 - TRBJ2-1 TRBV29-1 CSVGLAGALYNEQFF TGCAGCGTTGGGCTAGCGGGGGCCCTTTACAATGAGCAGTTCTTC
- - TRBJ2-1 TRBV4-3 CASSQEPLANEQFF TGCGCCAGCAGCCAAGAGCCGCTAGCTAATGAGCAGTTCTTC
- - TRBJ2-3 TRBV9 CASGPGGTDTQYF TGTGCCAGCGGCCCGGGGGGCACAGATACGCAGTATTTT
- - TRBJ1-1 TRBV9 CASSVEAGMNTEAFF TGTGCCAGCAGCGTAGAGGCAGGTATGAACACTGAAGCTTTCTTT
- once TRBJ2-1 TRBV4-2 CASSQESTSYNEQFF TGTGCCAGCAGCCAAGAGAGTACTTCGTACAATGAGCAGTTCTTC
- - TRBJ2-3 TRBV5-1 CASSATSQGTDTQYF TGCGCCAGCAGCGCAACTAGCCAGGGCACAGATACGCAGTATTTT
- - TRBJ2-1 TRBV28 CASRIRGLGYNEQFF TGTGCCAGCAGGATCCGCGGTCTAGGCTACAATGAGCAGTTCTTC
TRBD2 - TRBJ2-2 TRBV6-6 CASRLSSGNTGELFF TGTGCCAGCAGACTCTCTAGCGGGAACACCGGGGAGCTGTTTTTT
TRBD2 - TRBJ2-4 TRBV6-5 CASTREGTDIQYF TGTGCCAGCACTCGGGAGGGAACGGACATTCAGTACTTC
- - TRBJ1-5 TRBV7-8 CASSLGRGGNQPQHF TGTGCCAGCAGCTTAGGCAGGGGTGGCAATCAGCCCCAGCATTTT
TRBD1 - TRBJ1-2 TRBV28 CASSQRQGQSRYYGYTF TGTGCCAGCAGTCAGCGACAGGGGCAGTCGCGCTACTATGGCTACACCTTC
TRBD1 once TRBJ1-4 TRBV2 CASSGGSKEKLFF TGTGCCAGCTCAGGGGGCTCGAAGGAAAAACTGTTTTTT
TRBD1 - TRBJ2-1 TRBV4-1 CASSRRTGSYNEQFF TGCGCCAGCAGCCGCCGGACAGGGTCCTACAATGAGCAGTTCTTC
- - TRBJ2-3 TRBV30 CAWRLGLNTDTQYF TGTGCCTGGAGGTTGGGACTTAACACAGATACGCAGTATTTT
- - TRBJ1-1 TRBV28 CASSLPGQLNTEAFF TGTGCCAGCAGTTTACCCGGACAGCTGAACACTGAAGCTTTCTTT
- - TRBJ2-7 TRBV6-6 CASSSRVYEQYF TGTGCCAGCAGCTCTCGGGTCTACGAGCAGTACTTC
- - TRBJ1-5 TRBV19 CASSTGRNQPQHF TGTGCCAGTTCCACAGGGCGGAATCAGCCCCAGCATTTT
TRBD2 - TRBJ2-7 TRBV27 CASSLSSGGNYEQYF TGTGCCAGCAGTTTATCTAGCGGGGGAAACTACGAGCAGTACTTC
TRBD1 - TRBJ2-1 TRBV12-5 CASLLVGQTSYNEQFF TGTGCTAGTCTATTAGTGGGACAGACGTCCTACAATGAGCAGTTCTTC
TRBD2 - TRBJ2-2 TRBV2 CATQSGKNTGELFF TGTGCCACCCAAAGCGGGAAAAACACCGGGGAGCTGTTTTTT
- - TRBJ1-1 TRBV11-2 CASSRPRGEAFF TGTGCCAGCAGCCGACCCAGGGGTGAAGCTTTCTTT
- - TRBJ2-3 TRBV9 CASSVGGSFSTDTQYF TGTGCCAGCAGCGTAGGTGGGAGCTTTAGCACAGATACGCAGTATTTT
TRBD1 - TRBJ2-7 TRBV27 CASSIRQGGHEQYF TGTGCCAGCAGTATACGACAGGGGGGTCACGAGCAGTACTTC
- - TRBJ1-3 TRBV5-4 CASSSGQHSGNTIYF TGTGCCAGCAGCAGCGGACAGCACTCTGGAAACACCATATATTTT
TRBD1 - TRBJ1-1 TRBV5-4 CASSFSGQMNTEAFF TGTGCCAGCAGCTTCTCGGGACAGATGAACACTGAAGCTTTCTTT
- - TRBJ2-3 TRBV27 CASSLRQLTTDTQYF TGTGCCAGCAGTTTAAGACAGCTTACCACAGATACGCAGTATTTT
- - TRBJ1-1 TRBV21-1 CASRDSPLRDTEAFF TGTGCCAGCAGGGACAGCCCTCTGAGAGACACTGAAGCTTTCTTT
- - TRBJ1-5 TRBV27 CASSPDPSGTGQPQHF TGTGCCAGCAGTCCAGACCCCTCCGGCACGGGTCAGCCCCAGCATTTT
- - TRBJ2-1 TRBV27 CASRQNNEQFF TGTGCCAGCAGACAAAACAATGAGCAGTTCTTC
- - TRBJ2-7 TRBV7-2 CASSLGRGGYEQYF TGTGCCAGCAGCTTAGGGCGGGGCGGATACGAGCAGTACTTC
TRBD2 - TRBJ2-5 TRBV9 CASSVGPSGVQETQYF TGTGCCAGCAGCGTAGGGCCTAGCGGGGTCCAAGAGACCCAGTACTTC
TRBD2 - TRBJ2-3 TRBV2 CASERDPPGDTQYF TGTGCCAGCGAGCGGGACCCCCCTGGGGATACGCAGTATTTT
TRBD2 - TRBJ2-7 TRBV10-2 CASSDPGLAHYEQYF TGCGCCAGCAGTGATCCGGGACTAGCTCACTACGAGCAGTACTTC
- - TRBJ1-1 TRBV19 CASSFGTSRLTEAFF TGTGCCAGTAGTTTCGGGACATCGAGACTCACTGAAGCTTTCTTT
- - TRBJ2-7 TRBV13 CASSLGTRDEQYF TGTGCCAGCAGCTTAGGGACTAGGGACGAGCAGTACTTC
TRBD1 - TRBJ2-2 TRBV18 CASSPRGQIYTGELFF TGTGCCAGCTCACCAAGGGGACAGATATACACCGGGGAGCTGTTTTTT
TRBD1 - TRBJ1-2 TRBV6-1 CASSDTGVGYGYTF TGTGCCAGCAGTGATACAGGGGTTGGCTATGGCTACACCTTC
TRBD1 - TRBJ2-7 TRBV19 CASSAGTGTYEQYF TGTGCCAGTAGTGCCGGGACAGGGACCTACGAGCAGTACTTC
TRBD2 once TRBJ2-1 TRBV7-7 CASSQGLAANYNEQFF TGTGCCAGCAGCCAAGGACTAGCGGCCAACTACAATGAGCAGTTCTTC
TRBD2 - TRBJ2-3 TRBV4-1 CASSPRTSGTDTQYF TGCGCCAGCAGCCCCCGGACTAGCGGTACAGATACGCAGTATTTT